Given below is one TCR beta chain in context. Its antigen is not yet known. Within one base of it there is no much larger clone, and no base qualities were kept. The sample belongs to a study of chemoradiotherapy in HPV16-positive cancers (dated by TCRdb to between 2021 and 2024). Regarding the research as a whole: Candidate HPV-specific T-cell clones and common TCR motifs were defined through functional T-cell assays on cells from a couple of HPV16-positive patients. The study asked whether T-cell immunity to the HPV oncoproteins E6 and E7 changes during chemoradiotherapy and whether this immunity affects survival. Next, the candidate HPV-specific TCRs and motifs were followed in TCR repertoires from around 93 patients with HPV-related cancers. What the work shows at the level of the full study, not this receptor alone: The survival association was reported for HPV16-positive patients, and the functional definition of HPV-specific T cells was derived from only a couple of HPV16-positive patients. Expansion of candidate HPV-specific clones and E7-related TCR motifs was observed in the tumor microenvironment during treatment, whereas no such expansion was observed for non-HPV-specific T cells. In HPV16-positive patients, expansion of HPV-responsive T cells during chemoradiotherapy was found to be associated with improved recurrence-free survival.

The library was built by means of the immunoSEQ multiplex PCR assay. This immuneACCESS table, as held by TCRdb, lists in-frame sequences with V and J called but not all clones. Of the missing ones, under half trace to an unresolved V gene in checked studies; the others have no known cause. Recorded for this sample are tens of thousands of clones; roughly 78% of them occurred a single time. The ten largest clones add up to 3% to 4% of the sample. CDR1 and CDR2 are drawn from the germline V gene (reference sequence): SGHNT, YYREEE. The CDR3 spans 16 residues, from the cysteine through the phenylalanine. Of all the DNA, just the CDR3 is kept, 48 bases in frame from base 1. Germline trimming: 3 bases from V, 2 bases from J; junction bases outside gene matches: 4. Repertoires were sampled multiple times during chemoradiotherapy, which allowed clonal expansion in the tumor microenvironment to be followed.

Specimen: blood, collected from a patient who underwent chemoradiotherapy. The sequence derives from a human donor with HPV-associated anogenital cancer. The sequence is built from TRBV5-4 and TRBJ1-6; 8 central bases correspond to TRBD1. The CDR3 sequence is CASSSGGQAYNSPLHF. The sequenced DNA: TGTGCCAGCAGCTCAGGGGGACAGGCCTATAATTCACCCCTCCACTTT.